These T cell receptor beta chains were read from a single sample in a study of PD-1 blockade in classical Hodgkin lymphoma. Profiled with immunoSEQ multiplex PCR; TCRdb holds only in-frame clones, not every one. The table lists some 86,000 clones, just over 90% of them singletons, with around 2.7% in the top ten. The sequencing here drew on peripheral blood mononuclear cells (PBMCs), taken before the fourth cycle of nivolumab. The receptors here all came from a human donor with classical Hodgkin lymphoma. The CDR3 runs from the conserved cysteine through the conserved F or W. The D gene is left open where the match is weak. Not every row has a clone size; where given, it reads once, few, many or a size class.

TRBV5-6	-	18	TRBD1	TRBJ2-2	TGTGCCAGCAGCTTGGATGAACCGGGACAGGGTGGATCCGGGGAGCTGTTTTTT	CASSLDEPGQGGSGELFF
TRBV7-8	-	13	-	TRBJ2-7	TGTGCCAGCAGCTTAGGTCGGGGTCGCGAGCAGTACTTC	CASSLGRGREQYF
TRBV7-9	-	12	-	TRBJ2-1	TGTGCCAGCAGCCCCGGGCGGCTTGAGCAGTTCTTC	CASSPGRLEQFF
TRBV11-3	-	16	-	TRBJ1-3	TGTGCCAGCAGCTTAGAAGGCAGAGAGGGGAGAAACACCATATATTTT	CASSLEGREGRNTIYF
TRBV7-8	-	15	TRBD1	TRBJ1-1	TGTGCCAGCAGCTCGAGACAGGGAATTCTAGGTGAAGCTTTCTTT	CASSSRQGILGEAFF
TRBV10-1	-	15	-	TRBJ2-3	TGCGCCAGCAGTGAAAAGCGGATGTTCACAGATACGCAGTATTTT	CASSEKRMFTDTQYF
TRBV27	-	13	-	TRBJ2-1	TGTGCCAGCAGTTTTGGGACTTACAATGAGCAGTTCTTC	CASSFGTYNEQFF
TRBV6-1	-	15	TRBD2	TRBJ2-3	TGTGCCAGCAGTGAAATTATTAGCGGGGGAGATACGCAGTATTTT	CASSEIISGGDTQYF
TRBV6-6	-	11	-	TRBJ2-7	TGTGCCAGCACTGGGGGCTACGAGCAGTACTTC	CASTGGYEQYF
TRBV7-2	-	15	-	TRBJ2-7	TGTGCCAGCAGCTTAGCGAGACAGCCCACCTACGAGCAGTACTTC	CASSLARQPTYEQYF
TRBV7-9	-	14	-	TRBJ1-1	TGTGCCAGCAGCACGCCCCACCAGGGGAGGGAAGCTTTCTTT	CASSTPHQGREAFF
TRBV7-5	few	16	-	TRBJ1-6	TGTGCCAGAAGCTTTATGAGGAAGGGTCCGGCGTCACCCCTCCACTTT	CARSFMRKGPASPLHF
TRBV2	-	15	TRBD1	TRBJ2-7	TGTGCCACCCAGAAGGAGACAGGGGGAAACCACGAGCAGTACTTC	CATQKETGGNHEQYF
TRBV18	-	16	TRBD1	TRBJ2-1	TGTGCCAGCTCACCCCTGACAGGGTACTTGGGAAATGAGCAGTTCTTC	CASSPLTGYLGNEQFF
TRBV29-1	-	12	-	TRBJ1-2	TGCAGCGTTGTCGCGGCACTCTATGGCTACACCTTC	CSVVAALYGYTF
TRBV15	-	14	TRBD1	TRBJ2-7	TGTGCCACCAGCAAGGACAGGGACTCCTACGAGCAGTACTTC	CATSKDRDSYEQYF
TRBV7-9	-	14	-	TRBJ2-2	TGTGCCAGCAGCTTGACAGCTTACACCGGGGAGCTGTTTTTT	CASSLTAYTGELFF
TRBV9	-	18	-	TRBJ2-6	TGTGCCAGCAGCGTAGCTGTAGTCATGGGGTCTGGGGCCAACGTCCTGACTTTC	CASSVAVVMGSGANVLTF
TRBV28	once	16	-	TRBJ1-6	TGTGCCAGCACTCTCACTGGGGGCTCCTATAATTCACCCCTCCACTTT	CASTLTGGSYNSPLHF
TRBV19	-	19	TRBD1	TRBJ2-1	TGTGCCAGTATTGACCTGGGACAGGGAGGTTTAGGGGCCCTCAATGAGCAGTTCTTC	CASIDLGQGGLGALNEQFF
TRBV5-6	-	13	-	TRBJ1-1	TGTGCCAGCAGCTTGGAGTTCGACACTGAAGCTTTCTTT	CASSLEFDTEAFF
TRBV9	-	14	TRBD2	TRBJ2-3	TGTGCCAGCACCGGGGGGGATAGCACAGATACGCAGTATTTT	CASTGGDSTDTQYF
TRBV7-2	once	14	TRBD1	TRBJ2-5	TGTGCCAGCAGGCGGACAGGGGGCTTGGAGACCCAGTACTTC	CASRRTGGLETQYF
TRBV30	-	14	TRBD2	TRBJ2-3	TGTGCCTCTAGCGGGGGGGCCGGAGGAGATACGCAGTATTTT	CASSGGAGGDTQYF
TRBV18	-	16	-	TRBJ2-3	TGTGCCAGCTCACTTCATGGAGCGGGCAGCACAGATACGCAGTATTTT	CASSLHGAGSTDTQYF
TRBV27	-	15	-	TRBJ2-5	TGTGCCAGCAGCTCTCGCGCCCTGCCCCAAGAGACCCAGTACTTC	CASSSRALPQETQYF
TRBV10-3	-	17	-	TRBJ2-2	TGTGCCAGCATGTCAGTAGGGACCCCTCCTTTCACCGGGGAGCTGTTTTTT	CASMSVGTPPFTGELFF
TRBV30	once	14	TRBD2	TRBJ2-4	TGTGCCTGGGAACCTCCTAGCGGTAAAAACATTCAGTACTTC	CAWEPPSGKNIQYF
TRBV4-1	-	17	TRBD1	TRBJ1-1	TGCGCCAGCAGCCACCCTGAGCTGTGGACAGGGAACACTGAAGCTTTCTTT	CASSHPELWTGNTEAFF
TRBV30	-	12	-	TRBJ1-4	TGTGCCTGGAGTGAGGCTAATGAAAAACTGTTTTTT	CAWSEANEKLFF
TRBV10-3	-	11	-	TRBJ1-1	TGTGCCACGGGGGCGAACACTGAAGCTTTCTTT	CATGANTEAFF
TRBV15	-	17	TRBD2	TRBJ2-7	TGTGCCACCAGCAGTGCAATAGCGGGGGGCCCCATCTACGAGCAGTACTTC	CATSSAIAGGPIYEQYF
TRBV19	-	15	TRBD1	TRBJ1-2	TGTGCCAGTAGTACCCTCTCGGGACAGGGATATGGCTACACCTTC	CASSTLSGQGYGYTF
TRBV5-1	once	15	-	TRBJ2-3	TGCGCCAGCAGCTGGGAGAGGACATCGTTGGATACGCAGTATTTT	CASSWERTSLDTQYF
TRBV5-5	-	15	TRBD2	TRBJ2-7	TGTGCCAGCAGCTTGGGTAGCGGGGGTACCTACGAGCAGTACTTC	CASSLGSGGTYEQYF
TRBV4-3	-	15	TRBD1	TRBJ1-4	TGCGCCAGCAGCCAAGATGGGACAGGGCTCGAAAAACTGTTTTTT	CASSQDGTGLEKLFF
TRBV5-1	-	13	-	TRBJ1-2	TGCGCCAGCAGCTTTGGACAGACTTATGGCTACACCTTC	CASSFGQTYGYTF
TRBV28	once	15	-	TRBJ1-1	TGTGCCAGCAGTTTATTCGGTCCGGAGCGGACTGAAGCTTTCTTT	CASSLFGPERTEAFF
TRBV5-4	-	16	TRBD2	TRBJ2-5	TGTGCCAGCAGCTTGGACTCAGGCGGGGGGCAAGAGACCCAGTACTTC	CASSLDSGGGQETQYF
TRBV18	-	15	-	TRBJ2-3	TGTGCCAGCTCACCCCGAGGGGGGTTCGCAGATACGCAGTATTTT	CASSPRGGFADTQYF
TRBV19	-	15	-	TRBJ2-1	TGTGCCAGTAGCCTTACAGAGGCCTCCTACAATGAGCAGTTCTTC	CASSLTEASYNEQFF
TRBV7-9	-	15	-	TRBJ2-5	TGTGCCAGCAGCTTAGTAGCGTCCCCTAGGGAGACCCAGTACTTC	CASSLVASPRETQYF
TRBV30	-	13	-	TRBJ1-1	TGTGCCTGGAGTGCCCGATCCGATACTGAAGCTTTCTTT	CAWSARSDTEAFF
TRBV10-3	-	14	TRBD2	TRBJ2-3	TGTGCCACCCTGACTAGCGGGGGCACAGATACGCAGTATTTT	CATLTSGGTDTQYF
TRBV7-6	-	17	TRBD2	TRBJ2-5	TGTGCCAGCAGCTTAAGCGTTTTGGCGGGGGTCCAAGAGACCCAGTACTTC	CASSLSVLAGVQETQYF
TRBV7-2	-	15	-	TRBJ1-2	TGTGCCAGCAGCTCCAGACCCCAGGGCGGCTATGGCTACACCTTC	CASSSRPQGGYGYTF
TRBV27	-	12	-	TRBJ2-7	TGTGCCAGCAGCCCCCGACCCTACGAGCAGTACTTC	CASSPRPYEQYF
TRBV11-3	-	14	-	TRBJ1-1	TGTGCCAGCAGCTTAGCAGGGGCGAGCACTGAAGCTTTCTTT	CASSLAGASTEAFF
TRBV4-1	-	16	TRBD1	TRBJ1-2	TGCGCCAGCAGCCAAATTGTCGGACAGGGCGAGGTCGGCTACACCTTC	CASSQIVGQGEVGYTF
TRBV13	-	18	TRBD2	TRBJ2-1	TGTGCCAGCAGCGGACTAGCGGGGGGGCGAGGCTCCTACAATGAGCAGTTCTTC	CASSGLAGGRGSYNEQFF
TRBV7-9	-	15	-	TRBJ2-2	TGTGCCAGCAGCCCGACCGGAGGGGGGACCGGGGAGCTGTTTTTT	CASSPTGGGTGELFF
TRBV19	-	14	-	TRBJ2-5	TGTGCCAGTAGTATAGGGGGGCGCGGTGAGACCCAGTACTTC	CASSIGGRGETQYF
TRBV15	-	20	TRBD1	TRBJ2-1	TGTGCCACCAGCAGAGATCACCTAGGCAGGGGGTCCCGCTCCTACAATGAGCAGTTCTTC	CATSRDHLGRGSRSYNEQFF
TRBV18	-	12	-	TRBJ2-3	TGTGCCAGCTCACCGGAGAAAGATACGCAGTATTTT	CASSPEKDTQYF
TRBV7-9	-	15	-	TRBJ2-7	TGTGCCAGCAGCATACTTGACAGCACTCCCTACGAGCAGTACTTC	CASSILDSTPYEQYF